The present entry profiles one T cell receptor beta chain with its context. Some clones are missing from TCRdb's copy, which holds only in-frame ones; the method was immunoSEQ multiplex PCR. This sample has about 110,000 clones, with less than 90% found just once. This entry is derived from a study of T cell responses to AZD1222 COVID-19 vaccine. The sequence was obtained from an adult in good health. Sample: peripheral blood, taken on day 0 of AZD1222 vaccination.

The CDR3 is CASSLEGHLGAKNIQYF. In nucleotides, the CDR3 is TGTGCCAGCAGCTTGGAGGGGCACCTAGGTGCCAAAAACATTCAGTACTTC. V is TRBV7-8 and J is TRBJ2-4, with D possibly matching TRBD2 (6 bases). Between the trimmed V and J ends, which lost 3 bases and 1 base, there was a span of 16 bases. The CDR3 is 17 amino acids. CDR1 and CDR2 (germline): SGHVS, FQNEAQ.